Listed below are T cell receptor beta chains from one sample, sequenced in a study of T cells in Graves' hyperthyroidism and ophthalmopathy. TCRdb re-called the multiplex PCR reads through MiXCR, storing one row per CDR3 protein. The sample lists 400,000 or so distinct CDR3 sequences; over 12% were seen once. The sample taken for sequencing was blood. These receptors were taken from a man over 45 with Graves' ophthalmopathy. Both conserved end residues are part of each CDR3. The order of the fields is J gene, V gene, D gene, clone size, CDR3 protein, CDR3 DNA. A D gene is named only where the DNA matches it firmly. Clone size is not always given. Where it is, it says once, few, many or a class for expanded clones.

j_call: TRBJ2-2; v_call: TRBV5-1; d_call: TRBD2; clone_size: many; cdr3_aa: CASSWAGDGELFF; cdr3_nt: TGCGCCAGCAGCTGGGCGGGGGACGGGGAGCTGTTTTTT
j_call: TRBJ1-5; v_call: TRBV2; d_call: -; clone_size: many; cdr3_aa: CASSEVNSRSNQPQHF; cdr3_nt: TGTGCCAGCAGTGAAGTCAACAGCCGGAGCAATCAGCCCCAGCATTTT
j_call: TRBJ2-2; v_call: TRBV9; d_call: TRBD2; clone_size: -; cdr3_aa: CASSGALGTSGTGGELFF; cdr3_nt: TGTGCCAGCAGCGGAGCACTCGGGACTAGCGGGACTGGAGGGGAGCTGTTTTTT
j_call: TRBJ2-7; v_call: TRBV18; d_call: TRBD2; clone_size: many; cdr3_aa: CASSRMERDREQYF; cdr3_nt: TGTGCCAGCTCGAGGATGGAGCGGGATCGCGAGCAGTACTTC
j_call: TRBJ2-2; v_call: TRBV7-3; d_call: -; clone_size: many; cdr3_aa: CASSSTYTGELFF; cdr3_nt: TGTGCCAGCAGCTCCACTTATACGGGGGAGCTGTTTTTT
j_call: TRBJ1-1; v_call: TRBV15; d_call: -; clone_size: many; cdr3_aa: CATSRGGMTSVSPRNTEAFF; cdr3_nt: TGTGCCACCAGCAGAGGTGGGATGACAAGTGTGTCGCCGCGGAACACTGAAGCTTTCTTT
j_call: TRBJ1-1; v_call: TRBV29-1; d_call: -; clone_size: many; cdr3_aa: CSVEDHGGTNTEAFF; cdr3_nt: TGCAGCGTTGAAGACCATGGGGGGACAAACACTGAAGCTTTCTTT
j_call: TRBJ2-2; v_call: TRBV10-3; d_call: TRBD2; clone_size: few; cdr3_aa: CAISRLAGDTGELFF; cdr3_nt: TGTGCCATCAGCAGACTAGCGGGAGACACCGGGGAGCTGTTTTTT
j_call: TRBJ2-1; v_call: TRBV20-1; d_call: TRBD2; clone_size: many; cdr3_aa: CSARGLAGAGEQFF; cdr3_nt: TGCAGTGCTAGGGGACTAGCGGGAGCGGGTGAGCAGTTCTTC
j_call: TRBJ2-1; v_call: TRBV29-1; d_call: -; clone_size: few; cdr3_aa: CSVSTTPFGYEQFF; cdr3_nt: TGCAGCGTTTCCACTACCCCGTTTGGGTATGAGCAGTTCTTC
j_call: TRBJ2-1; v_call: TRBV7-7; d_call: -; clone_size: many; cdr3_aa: CASSLGETYNEQFF; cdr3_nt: TGTGCTAGCAGCTTAGGGGAGACTTACAATGAGCAGTTCTTC
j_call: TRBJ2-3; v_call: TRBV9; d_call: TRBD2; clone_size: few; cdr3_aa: CASSVVASGGGTDTQYF; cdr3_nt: TGTGCCAGCAGCGTAGTAGCTAGCGGGGGAGGTACAGATACGCAGTATTTT
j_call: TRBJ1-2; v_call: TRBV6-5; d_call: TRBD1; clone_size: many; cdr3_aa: CASSYSGQGVDGYTF; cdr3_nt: TGTGCCAGCAGTTACTCCGGCCAGGGGGTTGATGGCTACACCTTC
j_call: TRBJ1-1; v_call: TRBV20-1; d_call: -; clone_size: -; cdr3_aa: CSAAGPLNTEAFF; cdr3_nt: TGCAGTGCTGCGGGACCGTTGAACACTGAAGCTTTCTTT
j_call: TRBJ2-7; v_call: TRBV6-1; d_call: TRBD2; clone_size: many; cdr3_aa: CASRAPEEAGGSEQYF; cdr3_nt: TGTGCCAGCAGGGCGCCGGAGGAAGCGGGAGGATCCGAGCAGTACTTC
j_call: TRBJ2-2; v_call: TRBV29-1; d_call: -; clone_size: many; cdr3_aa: CSVRHSGELFF; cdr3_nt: TGCAGCGTGCGACACTCCGGGGAGCTGTTTTTT
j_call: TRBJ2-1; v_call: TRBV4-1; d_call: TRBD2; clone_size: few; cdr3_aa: CASSQDLSGRPGEQFF; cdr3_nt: TGCGCCAGCAGCCAAGATCTTAGCGGGAGGCCAGGGGAGCAGTTCTTC
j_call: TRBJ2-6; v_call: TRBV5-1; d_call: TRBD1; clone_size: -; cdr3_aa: CASSGGQGVSGANVLTF; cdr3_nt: TGCGCCAGCAGCGGGGGACAGGGGGTCTCTGGGGCCAACGTCCTGACTTTC
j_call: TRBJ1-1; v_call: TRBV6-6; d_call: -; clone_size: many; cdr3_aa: CASSYSFGLGAGNTEAFF; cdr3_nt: TGTGCCAGCAGTTACTCCTTTGGTCTCGGGGCCGGGAACACTGAAGCTTTCTTT
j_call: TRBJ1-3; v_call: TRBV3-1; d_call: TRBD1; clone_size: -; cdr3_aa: CASSRWTGGAWAGNTIYF; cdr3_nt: TGTGCCAGCAGCCGCTGGACAGGGGGCGCGTGGGCTGGAAACACCATATATTTT
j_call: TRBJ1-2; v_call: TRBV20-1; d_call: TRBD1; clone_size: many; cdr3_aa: CSARTGNNYGYTF; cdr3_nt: TGCAGTGCTAGGACAGGGAATAACTATGGCTACACCTTC
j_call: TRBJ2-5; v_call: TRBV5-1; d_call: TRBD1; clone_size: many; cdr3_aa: CASRTTGRWETQYF; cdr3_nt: TGCGCCAGCAGAACGACAGGGCGCTGGGAGACCCAGTACTTC
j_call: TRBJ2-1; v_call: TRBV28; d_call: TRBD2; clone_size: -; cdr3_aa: CASRLAGASEQFF; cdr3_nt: TGTGCCAGCCGGCTAGCGGGAGCCAGTGAGCAATTCTTC
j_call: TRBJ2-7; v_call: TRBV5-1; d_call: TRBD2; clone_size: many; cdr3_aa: CASSLRATTGTSGRADEQYF; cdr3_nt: TGCGCCAGCAGCCTCCGGGCCACTACGGGGACTAGCGGGAGGGCCGACGAGCAGTACTTC
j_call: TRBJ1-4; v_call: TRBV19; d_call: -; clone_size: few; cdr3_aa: CASSILSQTNEKLFF; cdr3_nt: TGTGCCAGTAGTATATTGTCACAGACTAATGAAAAACTGTTTTTT
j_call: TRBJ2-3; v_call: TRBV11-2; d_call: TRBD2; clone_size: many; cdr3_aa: CASSLSGSADTQYF; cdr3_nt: TGTGCCAGCAGCTTGAGCGGGAGTGCAGATACGCAGTATTTT
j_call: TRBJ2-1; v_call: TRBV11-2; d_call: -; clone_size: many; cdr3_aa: CASSLVGWNNNEQFF; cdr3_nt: TGTGCCAGCAGCTTAGTTGGGTGGAATAACAATGAGCAGTTCTTC
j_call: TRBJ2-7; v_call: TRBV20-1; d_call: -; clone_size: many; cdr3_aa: CSATRDIYEQYF; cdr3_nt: TGCAGTGCTACCCGGGACATCTACGAGCAGTACTTC
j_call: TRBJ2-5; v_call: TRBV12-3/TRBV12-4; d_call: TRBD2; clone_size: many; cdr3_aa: CASSFGLAGPRRETQYF; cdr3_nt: TGTGCCAGCAGTTTCGGACTAGCGGGACCGCGTCGGGAGACCCAGTACTTC
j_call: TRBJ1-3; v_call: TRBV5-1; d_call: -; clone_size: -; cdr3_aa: CASSLAVGSGNTIYF; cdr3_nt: TGCGCCAGCAGCTTGGCCGTGGGGTCTGGAAACACCATATATTTT
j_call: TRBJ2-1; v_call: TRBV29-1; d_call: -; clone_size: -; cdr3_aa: CSAGGDRGDGLAKQITYNEQFF; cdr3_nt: TGCAGCGCTGGGGGGGACAGGGGCGACGGACTAGCGAAGCAGATCACTTACAATGAGCAGTTCTTC
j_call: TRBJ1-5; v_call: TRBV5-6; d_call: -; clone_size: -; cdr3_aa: CASSRSSVDQPQHF; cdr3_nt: TGTGCCAGCAGCCGGTCGTCGGTGGATCAGCCCCAGCATTTT
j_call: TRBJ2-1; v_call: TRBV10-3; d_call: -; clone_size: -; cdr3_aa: CAISEPSVGEQFF; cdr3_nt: TGTGCCATCAGTGAGCCGAGTGTGGGTGAGCAGTTCTTC
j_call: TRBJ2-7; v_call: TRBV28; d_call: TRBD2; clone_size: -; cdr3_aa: CASSNRGDEQYF; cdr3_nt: TGTGCCAGCAGCAACCGGGGGGACGAGCAGTACTTC
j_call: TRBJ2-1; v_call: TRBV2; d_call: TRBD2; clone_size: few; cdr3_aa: CASSDWASGRNNEQFF; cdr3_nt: TGTGCCAGCAGTGACTGGGCTAGCGGGAGAAACAATGAGCAGTTCTTC
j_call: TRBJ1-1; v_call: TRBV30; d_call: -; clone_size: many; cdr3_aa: CAWSVLGVEAFF; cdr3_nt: TGTGCCTGGAGTGTACTTGGAGTAGAAGCTTTCTTT
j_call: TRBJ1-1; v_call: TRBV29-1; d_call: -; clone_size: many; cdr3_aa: CSVANTEAFF; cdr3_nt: TGCAGCGTTGCTAACACTGAAGCTTTCTTT
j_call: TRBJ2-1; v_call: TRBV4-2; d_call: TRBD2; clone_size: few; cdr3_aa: CASSQESGGGREQFF; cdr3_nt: TGTGCCAGCAGCCAAGAGAGCGGGGGGGGACGCGAGCAGTTCTTC
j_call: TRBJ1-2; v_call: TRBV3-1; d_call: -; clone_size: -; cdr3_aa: CASRGREGRYGYTF; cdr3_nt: TGTGCCAGCAGAGGACGGGAGGGCCGCTATGGCTACACCTTC
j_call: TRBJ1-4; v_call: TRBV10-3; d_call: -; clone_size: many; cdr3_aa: CAISESNEKLFF; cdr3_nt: TGTGCCATCAGTGAGTCTAACGAAAAACTGTTTTTT
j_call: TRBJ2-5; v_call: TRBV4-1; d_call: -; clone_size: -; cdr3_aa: CASSQGSSPLQETQYF; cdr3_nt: TGCGCCAGCAGCCAAGGGTCTAGTCCCCTGCAAGAGACCCAGTACTTC
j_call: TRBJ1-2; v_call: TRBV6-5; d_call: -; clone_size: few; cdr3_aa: CASSYSTGGYTF; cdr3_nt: TGTGCCAGCAGTTACTCTACAGGGGGCTACACCTTC
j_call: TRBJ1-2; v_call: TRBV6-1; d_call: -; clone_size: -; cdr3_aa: CASSSRRGEGYTF; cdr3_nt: TGTGCCAGCAGTTCAAGACGGGGAGAAGGCTACACCTTC
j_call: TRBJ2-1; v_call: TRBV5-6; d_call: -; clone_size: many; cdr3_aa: CASSWGSDEQFF; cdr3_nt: TGTGCCAGCAGCTGGGGCTCGGATGAGCAGTTCTTC
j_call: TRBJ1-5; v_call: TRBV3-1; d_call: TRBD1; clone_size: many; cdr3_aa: CASSHGQERQPQHF; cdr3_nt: TGTGCCAGCAGCCATGGACAGGAAAGGCAGCCCCAGCATTTT